Below, 2 T cell receptor beta chains from the same sample are listed, as sequenced in a study of cytomegalovirus exposure and HLA in healthy donors (dated by TCRdb to 2015 to 2018). Library preparation employed the immunoSEQ multiplex PCR assay. The multiplex PCR relied on a mix of 60 forward primers for TCR Vbeta segments and 13 reverse primers for TCR Jbeta segments. Sourced from immuneACCESS, this table was stored by TCRdb with only in-frame sequences that have V and J called. A share of the clones is absent; for the studies checked, an unresolved V gene accounts for under half, and the remainder has no known explanation. Across this sample there are more than 140,000 clones, with 64% seen only once. The top ten clones comprise over 2.5% of the sample. The sample was PBMCs. Receptors originate from a woman between 25 and 40 years old in good health and CMV-seropositive.

The chain has TRBV19 and TRBJ1-1, with 8 positions matching TRBD1. From germline, CDR1 is LNHDA and CDR2 SQIVND (reference sequence). The CDR3 totals 14 residues. Unmatched junction bases numbered 9, after V lost 7 bases and J lost 5 bases. For the CDR3, the DNA is TGTGCCAGTATCCCTCAGGGGGCTCGGACTGAAGCTTTCTTT. Its protein product is CASIPQGARTEAFF. Together with reference TRBV19 and TRBJ1-1, the CDR3 gives the full variable domain: DGGITQSPKYLFRKEGQNVTLSCEQNLNHDAMYWYRQDPGQGLRLIYYSQIVNDFQKGDIAEGYSVSREKKESFPLTVTSAQKNPTAFYLCASIPQGARTEAFFGQGTRLTVV.

The chain links TRBV9 to TRBJ1-2; 7 nucleotides align to TRBD1. The germline CDR1 and CDR2 sequences are SGDLS and YYNGEE. J was trimmed by 8 bases and V by 3 bases; bases with no gene match: 7. The CDR3 extends over 13 amino acids. CDR3 sequence reads: CASSAEGARGYTF. CDR3 DNA: TGTGCCAGCAGCGCAGAGGGGGCTCGAGGCTACACCTTC.